This passage covers 32 T cell receptor beta chains from one sample sequenced in a study of monozygotic twins with inflammatory bowel disease. One entry per CDR3 protein, without DNA, is what TCRdb gives after re-calling the 5' RACE reads. The sample table sets out about 440,000 distinct CDR3 sequences. The specimen sequenced was blood. Receptors originate from a human donor with ulcerative colitis or Crohn's disease, or a healthy co-twin of an affected twin (not recorded which).

CDR3 region: CASSTGGFSHEQYF. This chain links TRBV27 with TRBJ2-7; the TCRdb call, TRBD1, lacks DNA for checking. Looked up from germline, CDR1 is MNHEY and CDR2 is SMNVEV (reference sequence). The length of the CDR3 is 14 residues.

The chain carries TRBV7-2 and TRBJ1-2; TCRdb selects TRBD1, and the lack of DNA leaves this call unchecked. The CDR3 totals 14 residues. Germline-derived CDR1 and CDR2 are SGHTA and FQGNSA. The CDR3 loop is CASSDGGSNYGYTF.

The J gene is TRBJ1-4, the V gene TRBV5-5. Per the germline V gene, CDR1 is SGHKS and CDR2 is YYEKEE (reference sequence). The CDR3 runs to 14 residues. The CDR3 sequence: CASSLLTLNEKLFF.

V gene TRBV2 combines with J gene TRBJ1-1; TCRdb's assignment of TRBD1 cannot be checked, as there is no DNA. Per germline, CDR1 SNHLY and CDR2 FYNNEI. The CDR3 contains 15 residues. CDR3 loop: CASWAGGPLNTEAFF.

The J gene is TRBJ2-2, the V gene TRBV12-3 or TRBV12-4; the D gene TCRdb calls, TRBD1, cannot be checked with no DNA. The CDR3 runs 17 residues. The chain's CDR3 is CASSLSVWDRETGELFF.

The chain links TRBV19 to TRBJ2-6; the TCRdb call, TRBD1, lacks DNA for checking. This CDR3 has 15 amino acids. CDR1 LNHDA and CDR2 SQIVND come from the germline V gene (reference sequence). CDR3 loop: CASSTRDSYTNVLTF.

The chain has TRBV18 and TRBJ1-2; TCRdb lists TRBD1, though no DNA is available to test this call. Germline V gene lookup returns CDR1 KGHSH and CDR2 LQKENI. The CDR3 is made up of 15 amino acids. The CDR3 is CASSLNRAGDYGYTF.

This chain links TRBV4-2 with TRBJ2-3. CDR3 length equals 12 residues. Germline V gives CDR1 LGHNA, CDR2 YNFKEQ. This CDR3 reads CASSQASDTQYF.

The chain uses TRBV5-6 and TRBJ2-1. The CDR3 loop spans 13 amino acids. Germline CDR1 is SGHDT and CDR2 is YYEEEE. CDR3: CASSWGPPNEQFF.

The genes are TRBV12-3 or TRBV12-4 and TRBJ1-3. The CDR3 totals 12 residues. The CDR3 sequence: CASTDSGNTIYF.

The chain recombines TRBV10-3 with TRBJ1-3. The CDR3 runs 16 residues. Germline V gives CDR1 ENHRY, CDR2 SYGVKD. CDR3 in amino acids: CAISTFSGSSGNTIYF.

This rearrangement joins TRBV7-9 to TRBJ1-4. CDR1 and CDR2 from the germline V gene are SEHNR and FQNEAQ (reference sequence). This CDR3 spans 12 amino acids. This CDR3 is CASSPNGEKLFF.

The chain uses TRBV30 and TRBJ2-3; the D call from TCRdb, TRBD2, cannot be confirmed without DNA. From germline, CDR1 is GTSNPN and CDR2 SVGIG (reference sequence). This CDR3 has 16 residues. The CDR3: CAWSAFSGAATDTQYF.

The J gene is TRBJ2-1, the V gene TRBV23-1; TCRdb indicates TRBD1, and absent DNA this call remains unverified. TRBV23-1 qualifies as an ORF whose function is uncertain. The CDR3 totals 15 residues. The CDR3 loop is CASSQSETGIREQFF.

The chain employs TRBV4-2 and TRBJ2-7; TCRdb gives TRBD2 as the D gene, but with no DNA this cannot be confirmed. Germline loops: CDR1 LGHNA, CDR2 YNFKEQ. The CDR3 consists of 13 residues. The CDR3 protein is CASASGVTYEQYF.

V gene TRBV29-1 combines with J gene TRBJ1-2. This CDR3 contains 13 residues. Germline lookup yields CDR1 SQVTM and CDR2 ANQGSEA. The CDR3 is CSVVSTANYGYTF.

V gene TRBV7-2 combines with J gene TRBJ1-1. Germline CDR1 SGHTA, CDR2 FQGNSA. The CDR3 has 12 amino acids. This CDR3 is CASSLDTAEAFF. The full variable domain, rest sourced from reference TRBV7-2 and TRBJ1-1, is GAGVSQSPSNKVTEKGKDVELRCDPISGHTALYWYRQSLGQGLEFLIYFQGNSAPDKSGLPSDRFSAERTGGSVSTLTIQRTQQEDSAVYLCASSLDTAEAFFGQGTRLTVV.

J is TRBJ2-3 and V is TRBV2; TCRdb's D gene call, TRBD2, goes unchecked for lack of DNA. The CDR3 is 13 amino acids. Looked up from germline, CDR1 is SNHLY and CDR2 is FYNNEI. This chain's CDR3 is CASSDGLAGAPCF.

V gene TRBV20-1 combines with J gene TRBJ2-3; TCRdb's assignment of TRBD2 cannot be checked, as there is no DNA. This CDR3 region has 15 residues. Germline loops: CDR1 DFQATT, CDR2 SNEGSKA (reference sequence). This CDR3 reads CSANLNGGRADTQYF.

The J gene is TRBJ2-5, the V gene TRBV28; TCRdb designates TRBD1, a call that cannot be tested without DNA. This CDR3 spans 14 amino acids. Germline V gene data show CDR1 as MDHEN and CDR2 as SYDVKM. CDR3 region: CASTQGGTGATQYF.

The chain couples TRBV29-1 to TRBJ1-1. The CDR3 length is 18 residues. Germline CDR1 is SQVTM and CDR2 is ANQGSEA. CDR3 loop: CSVLTRDRGRPLNTEAFF.

The J gene is TRBJ2-1, the V gene TRBV2; TCRdb's D call of TRBD2 is untestable without DNA. The CDR3 is 16 residues long. CDR1 and CDR2 (germline): SNHLY, FYNNEI. CDR3 residues: CASSPNGLADYNEQFF.

The V and J genes are TRBV5-1 and TRBJ2-7; TCRdb outputs TRBD1, but without DNA this stays unchecked. The germline gives CDR1 SGHRS, CDR2 YFSETQ. CDR3 size: 14 residues. The CDR3 spells CASSLAPGGTEQYF.

V usage is TRBV24-1 and J usage is TRBJ2-1; TCRdb's D gene call, TRBD2, goes unchecked for lack of DNA. The CDR3 covers 13 residues. Germline-derived CDR1 and CDR2 are KGHDR and SFDVKD. This chain's CDR3 is CATSDLAGNEQFF.

J is TRBJ1-4 and V is TRBV5-1; absent DNA, TCRdb's TRBD1 call cannot be checked. The germline gives CDR1 SGHRS, CDR2 YFSETQ. The CDR3 loop spans 14 amino acids. CDR3 protein: CASSPGTGREKLFF.

The chain couples TRBV7-3 to TRBJ2-7; TCRdb selects TRBD1, and the lack of DNA leaves this call unchecked. Germline lookup yields CDR1 SGHTA and CDR2 FQGTGA. The CDR3 spans 14 residues. The CDR3 protein is CASSRTANTYEQYF.

The rearrangement uses TRBV12-3 or TRBV12-4 and TRBJ1-1; lacking DNA, the TRBD1 call made by TCRdb goes unchecked. CDR3 length: 15 amino acids. CDR3: CASSFPGQGNTEAFF.

The chain combines TRBV29-1 with TRBJ2-3; the TRBD2 assignment by TCRdb is unverifiable without DNA. Germline values: CDR1 SQVTM, CDR2 ANQGSEA. The CDR3 is made up of 15 amino acids. The CDR3 sequence: CSVKGSGSATDTQYF.

This chain links TRBV7-6 with TRBJ2-5; TCRdb returns TRBD1, unconfirmable since there is no DNA. Germline values: CDR1 SGHVS, CDR2 FNYEAQ. The CDR3 has 16 amino acids. CDR3 loop: CASSLLGTGVQETQYF.

V is TRBV5-1 and J is TRBJ2-7; there is no DNA to check the TCRdb D call of TRBD1. This CDR3 has 12 amino acids. Germline lookup yields CDR1 SGHRS and CDR2 YFSETQ. CDR3 loop: CASSWGTGEQYF. The whole variable domain, filled in from reference TRBV5-1 and TRBJ2-7, reads KAGVTQTPRYLIKTRGQQVTLSCSPISGHRSVSWYQQTPGQGLQFLFEYFSETQRNKGNFPGRFSGRQFSNSRSEMNVSTLELGDSALYLCASSWGTGEQYFGPGTRLTVT.

J is TRBJ1-1 and V is TRBV25-1. The CDR3 length is 13 residues. Germline V gene lookup returns CDR1 MGHDK and CDR2 SYGVNS. The CDR3 protein is CASRNTMNTEAFF.

The chain combines TRBV6-1 with TRBJ1-4; the TCRdb call, TRBD1, lacks DNA for checking. Germline lookup yields CDR1 MNHNS and CDR2 SASEGT. The CDR3 consists of 15 residues. This CDR3 is CASNPRGTGNEKLFF.